Following are 13 T cell receptor beta chains from one sample sequenced in a study of cytomegalovirus exposure and HLA in healthy donors. It was with 60 Vbeta and 13 Jbeta primers that the PCR ran. Assay: immunoSEQ multiplex PCR; the TCRdb copy retains only in-frame clones and omits some. Of some 150,000 clones in the sample, 80% to 90% are singletons; the top ten hold about 7%. Source material: PBMCs. These receptors all come from a woman aged 30 to 39 in good health and CMV-seropositive.

For the CDR3, the DNA is TGTGCCAGCCGGGACAGGGAGAACACTGAAGCTTTCTTT. Amino acids: CASRDRENTEAFF. This rearrangement joins TRBV2 to TRBJ1-1; 9 bases align to TRBD1. CDR1 is SNHLY, CDR2 FYNNEI, per germline. CDR3 length: 13 amino acids. With 8 bases clipped from V and 1 base from J, the junction kept 2 bases outside the gene matches.

The chain has TRBV5-4 and TRBJ2-7; D gene uncertain. CDR1 and CDR2 from the germline V gene are SGHNT and YYREEE (reference sequence). The CDR3 is 15 residues long. Trimming cost V 1 base and J 0 bases, with 11 bases left between them. The CDR3 sequence: CASSLSPVSSYEQYF. The CDR3 bases are TGTGCCAGCAGCTTGTCCCCGGTGAGCTCCTACGAGCAGTACTTC.

This clone was seen once. The V and J genes are TRBV6-1 and TRBJ2-1; 9 bases are shared with TRBD2. The CDR3 runs 13 residues. Germline V gene data show CDR1 as MNHNS and CDR2 as SASEGT. The V gene end was trimmed by 9 bases and the J gene end by 4 bases; junction bases not matched to a gene: 4. This CDR3 is CASAGGGYNEQFF. The CDR3 DNA is TGTGCCAGTGCGGGGGGGGGTTACAATGAGCAGTTCTTC.

The chain links TRBV30 to TRBJ2-7; a possible D gene is TRBD1 (5 bases). The CDR3 is 13 amino acids. With 1 base removed from V and 7 bases from J, the gap between germline ends came to 14 bases. Germline V gene data show CDR1 as GTSNPN and CDR2 as SVGIG (reference sequence). The CDR3 here is CAWSERGTPEQYF. Here the CDR3 DNA reads TGTGCCTGGAGTGAAAGGGGTACCCCGGAGCAGTACTTC.

The rearrangement joins TRBV7-2 to TRBJ2-2; a weak D match, TRBD1 (5 bases). The germline V gene encodes CDR1 SGHTA and CDR2 FQGNSA. Trimming removed 0 bases from V and 3 bases from J, with 8 bases in between. The CDR3 has 15 residues. This CDR3 is CASSLALGDTGELFF. In DNA form, the CDR3 reads TGTGCCAGCAGCTTAGCGTTAGGGGACACCGGGGAGCTGTTTTTT.

The chain carries TRBV7-2 and TRBJ2-7; tentative D call: TRBD1 (5 bases). The CDR3 loop spans 14 amino acids. Trimming removed 1 base at V and 2 bases at J, with 9 bases between. Looked up from germline, CDR1 is SGHTA and CDR2 is FQGNSA. In DNA, the CDR3 is TGTGCCAGCAGCTTAGGTGGGGCCGCCTACGAGCAGTACTTC. It translates to CASSLGGAAYEQYF.

The gene calls are TRBV11-1 and TRBJ2-1, with TRBD2 matching over 11 bases. The germline V gene has CDR1 SGHAT and CDR2 FQDESV (reference sequence). This CDR3 comprises 15 residues. Trimming at V came to 3 bases and at J to 9 bases, leaving 7 bases not matched to a gene. CDR3 in DNA: TGTGCCAGCAGCTTGGGGACTAGCGGAGGCGGTGAGCAGTTCTTC. Translating it yields CASSLGTSGGGEQFF.

The chain has TRBV7-8 and TRBJ1-3, with 7 bases identical to TRBD1. Per germline, CDR1 SGHVS and CDR2 FQNEAQ. This CDR3 has 13 residues. The trim removed 2 bases at V and 7 bases at J, leaving 2 bases unmatched. The CDR3 DNA is TGTGCCAGCAGCTTAACAGGGGCCAACACCATATATTTT. Protein: CASSLTGANTIYF.

The chain employs TRBV7-9 and TRBJ2-7; 7 nucleotides align to TRBD1. The CDR3 is 13 amino acids. J was trimmed by 5 bases and V by 3 bases; bases with no gene match: 4. Germline V gene data show CDR1 as SEHNR and CDR2 as FQNEAQ (reference sequence). The DNA for the CDR3 is TGTGCCAGCAGCTTGACAGGGACCCACGAGCAGTACTTC. It specifies CASSLTGTHEQYF.

The chain joins TRBV20-1 to TRBJ1-1; D possibly corresponds to TRBD1 (6 bases). This CDR3 is 11 amino acids long. V was cut by 3 bases and J by 11 bases, with 13 bases left in between. Germline assignment: CDR1 DFQATT and CDR2 SNEGSKA (reference sequence). The CDR3 DNA is TGCAGTGCTAGCGAAGGACAGTCGGCTTTCTTT. Protein: CSASEGQSAFF.

This clone has just a few counts. This chain joins TRBV18 and TRBJ1-1; 8 positions agree with TRBD1. J was trimmed by 7 bases and V by 6 bases; bases with no gene match: 7. This CDR3 is 13 amino acids long. CDR1 KGHSH and CDR2 LQKENI come from the germline V gene. This CDR3 is CASSHDRGNEAFF. The CDR3 DNA is TGTGCCAGCTCCCACGACAGGGGAAATGAAGCTTTCTTT.

This chain joins TRBV30 and TRBJ2-3; D might be TRBD2 (6 bases). V was clipped by 2 bases and J by 2 bases, with 23 bases between them. The CDR3 extends over 18 amino acids. CDR1 and CDR2 from the germline V gene are GTSNPN and SVGIG (reference sequence). This chain's CDR3 is CAWSPRWGTSENTDTQYF. CDR3 sequence (DNA): TGTGCCTGGAGTCCTCGCTGGGGGACTTCCGAAAACACAGATACGCAGTATTTT.

This clone has a single count. The chain is built from TRBV7-8 and TRBJ2-7; 12 bases agree with TRBD2. Unmatched junction bases numbered 3, after V lost 6 bases and J lost 0 bases. Looked up from germline, CDR1 is SGHVS and CDR2 is FQNEAQ. The CDR3 runs to 15 residues. This CDR3 reads CASRSSGGASYEQYF. The CDR3 DNA follows: TGTGCCAGCAGATCTAGCGGGGGGGCCTCCTACGAGCAGTACTTC.